The clone carrying this TCR beta chain was recorded a few times. No antigen is known for it. It was with 60 Vbeta and 13 Jbeta primers that the PCR ran. Profiled with immunoSEQ multiplex PCR; TCRdb holds only in-frame clones, not every one. The table includes some 100,000 clones, more than 80% detected once. This record comes from a study of cytomegalovirus exposure and HLA in healthy donors. The donors were healthy bone marrow donors. Study-level findings and limits: Usually a TCR sequence was rare, but some public TCRs were found in many donors. The study labeled fewer than 200 TCR beta chains cytomegalovirus-associated. The authors later found TCR association rates varying by HLA locus, with DRB1 most and HLA-C fewest.

The TCR originated in a man aged 30-40 years in good health and CMV-seronegative. What was sequenced was PBMCs.

The CDR3 DNA is TGTGCCAGCAGCGCCAGGGTCGGGCAGTACTTC. Translated: CASSARVGQYF. The chain employs TRBV2 and TRBJ2-7; D is perhaps TRBD1 (5 bases). The germline CDR1 and CDR2 sequences are SNHLY and FYNNEI. V shed 6 bases and J shed 9 bases, with 12 bases lying between them. The CDR3 sequence is 11 residues long.